This is a list of T cell receptor beta chains from one sample in a study of blood T cell repertoires in COVID-19. TCRdb's copy holds only in-frame clones and misses some; the assay was immunoSEQ multiplex PCR. The table shows roughly 180,000 clones, with around 85% occurring only once. Material: peripheral blood. The receptors here all came from a man aged 55-75 years who had recovered from COVID-19. CDR3s include the opening cysteine and the closing phenylalanine or tryptophan. The order of the fields is D gene, J gene, clone size, V gene, CDR3 protein, CDR3 DNA. A D gene is named only where the DNA matches it firmly. Not all rows give a size; the values are once, few, many and, for expanded clones, a class.

NA,TRBJ2-5,NA,TRBV10-3,CAISVQGQETQYF,TGTGCCATCAGTGTCCAGGGTCAAGAGACCCAGTACTTC
TRBD1,TRBJ2-2,once,TRBV5-1,CASSKGQGNTGELFF,TGCGCCAGCAGCAAGGGACAGGGGAACACCGGGGAGCTGTTTTTT
NA,TRBJ2-1,NA,TRBV10-1,CASSGNEQFF,TGCGCCAGCAGCGGCAATGAGCAGTTCTTC
NA,TRBJ1-2,once,TRBV27,CASSRAGVVYGYTF,TGTGCCAGCAGTCGGGCGGGGGTCGTCTATGGCTACACCTTC
TRBD1,TRBJ2-7,NA,TRBV6-5,CASRGEQGGEQYF,TGTGCCAGCAGGGGGGAACAGGGGGGCGAGCAGTACTTC
NA,TRBJ1-5,NA,TRBV28,CASRRTGVGPQHF,TGTGCCAGCCGGCGGACTGGGGTTGGGCCCCAGCATTTT
NA,TRBJ1-6,once,TRBV18,CASSPTPQGSYNSPLHF,TGTGCCAGCTCACCGACTCCTCAGGGCTCCTATAATTCACCCCTCCACTTT
NA,TRBJ1-4,once,TRBV7-9,CASSSRGGELFF,TGTGCCAGCAGCTCCCGGGGTGGGGAACTGTTTTTT
TRBD1,TRBJ2-7,NA,TRBV5-4,CASSGTGFKKQYF,TGTGCCAGCAGCGGGACAGGGTTTAAAAAGCAGTACTTC
NA,TRBJ2-7,NA,TRBV7-7,CASSLGTGMSEQYF,TGTGCTAGCAGCTTAGGTACAGGGATGAGCGAGCAGTACTTC
NA,TRBJ1-5,NA,TRBV5-1,CASSLDGGPEQPQHF,TGCGCCAGCAGCTTGGATGGGGGCCCCGAGCAGCCCCAGCATTTT
NA,TRBJ2-5,NA,TRBV21-1,CASSSRDRGKTQYF,TGTGCCAGCAGCAGCCGGGACAGGGGTAAGACCCAGTACTTC
NA,TRBJ1-4,NA,TRBV4-3,CASSQVAGQGEKLFF,TGCGCCAGCAGCCAAGTTGCTGGGCAGGGTGAAAAACTGTTTTTT
NA,TRBJ1-6,NA,TRBV5-5,CASSLRGENSPLHF,TGTGCCAGCAGCTTGAGGGGTGAAAATTCACCCCTCCACTTT
TRBD1,TRBJ2-7,NA,TRBV14,CASSQDRGTGTGDYEQYF,TGTGCCAGCAGCCAAGATAGGGGGACCGGGACAGGGGACTACGAGCAGTACTTC
TRBD1,TRBJ2-2,NA,TRBV27,CASSSRGQGNTGELFF,TGTGCCAGCAGTTCTAGGGGACAGGGAAACACCGGGGAGCTGTTTTTT
TRBD1,TRBJ1-4,NA,TRBV7-3,CASSTGQGEKLFF,TGTGCCAGCAGCACTGGACAGGGTGAAAAACTGTTTTTT
NA,TRBJ1-2,NA,TRBV20-1,CNSRGRGGYTF,TGCAATAGTCGAGGCAGGGGAGGCTACACCTTC
TRBD1,TRBJ2-3,NA,TRBV6-5,CASSLDRSTDTQYF,TGTGCCAGCAGCCTGGACAGGAGCACAGATACGCAGTATTTT
TRBD2,TRBJ2-1,NA,TRBV3-1/TRBV3-2,CASSPSTVAGASNEQFF,TGTGCCAGCAGTCCTAGTACCGTAGCGGGGGCTAGCAATGAGCAGTTCTTC
NA,TRBJ1-1,NA,TRBV3-1/TRBV3-2,CASSQSRVNTEAFF,TGTGCCAGCAGCCAATCACGGGTGAACACTGAAGCTTTCTTT
TRBD2,TRBJ2-1,NA,TRBV4-3,CASSHNVAGGFDEQFF,TGCGCCAGCAGCCATAACGTAGCGGGGGGATTTGATGAGCAGTTCTTC
NA,TRBJ2-2,NA,TRBV19,CASSTTGNTGELFF,TGTGCCAGTAGTACGACAGGGAACACCGGGGAGCTGTTTTTT
NA,TRBJ2-7,NA,TRBV12-3/TRBV12-4,CASTPYYEQYF,TGTGCCAGCACCCCTTATTACGAGCAGTACTTC
NA,TRBJ1-6,NA,TRBV7-9,CASSWMGSSYNSPLHF,TGTGCCAGCAGCTGGATGGGGAGCTCCTATAATTCACCCCTCCACTTT
TRBD2,TRBJ2-1,NA,TRBV7-2,CASSLRTSGGWYNEQFF,TGTGCCAGCAGCTTAAGAACTAGCGGGGGCTGGTACAATGAGCAGTTCTTC
TRBD1,TRBJ1-5,once,TRBV10-3,CAISEPGQGSNQPQHF,TGTGCCATCAGTGAACCGGGACAGGGCAGCAATCAGCCCCAGCATTTT
NA,TRBJ2-5,NA,TRBV4-1,CASSQDLSETQYF,TGCGCCAGCAGCCAAGACCTTTCAGAGACCCAGTACTTC
TRBD2,TRBJ2-2,NA,TRBV15,CATSRDVRLAVNTGELFF,TGTGCCACCAGCAGAGATGTGAGGCTAGCGGTGAACACCGGGGAGCTGTTTTTT
NA,TRBJ1-5,NA,TRBV27,CASSYLSGLNQPQHF,TGTGCCAGCAGTTACCTTTCAGGTCTCAATCAGCCCCAGCATTTT
TRBD1,TRBJ2-2,many,TRBV7-3,CASSDRGRGTGELFF,TGTGCCAGCAGTGACAGGGGGCGAGGCACCGGGGAGCTGTTTTTT
NA,TRBJ1-2,few,TRBV5-6,CASSLLQNYGYTF,TGTGCCAGCAGCTTGCTTCAGAACTATGGCTACACCTTC
NA,TRBJ2-5,NA,TRBV20-1,CMGFRGETQYF,TGCATGGGGTTCAGAGGGGAGACCCAGTACTTC
NA,TRBJ2-7,NA,TRBV19,CASRNDRTYEQYF,TGTGCCAGTAGAAATGACAGAACCTACGAGCAGTACTTC
TRBD1,TRBJ2-3,NA,TRBV27,CASSFSRTGANTQYF,TGTGCCAGCAGTTTTAGCCGGACAGGCGCAAATACGCAGTATTTT
TRBD1,TRBJ1-6,NA,TRBV5-6,CASSPRTGYNSPLHF,TGTGCCAGCAGCCCTCGGACAGGCTATAATTCACCCCTCCACTTT
NA,TRBJ2-1,NA,TRBV18,CASSPTSSYNEQFF,TGTGCCAGCTCACCCACGAGCTCCTACAATGAGCAGTTCTTC
TRBD2,TRBJ2-3,NA,TRBV19,CASSISAAGGVDTQYF,TGTGCCAGTAGTATCAGTGCGGCGGGGGGTGTGGATACGCAGTATTTT
NA,TRBJ1-3,NA,TRBV9,CASSVQTEGNTIYF,TGTGCCAGCAGCGTCCAGACAGAAGGAAACACCATATATTTT
NA,TRBJ1-2,NA,TRBV25-1,CASSESGVGYTF,TGTGCCAGCAGTGAATCAGGGGTTGGCTACACCTTC
NA,TRBJ2-7,NA,TRBV7-9,CASSLESAYYEQYF,TGTGCCAGCAGCTTAGAAAGCGCCTACTACGAGCAGTACTTC
TRBD1,TRBJ1-3,NA,TRBV7-2,CASSLAGTGAHTIYF,TGTGCCAGCAGCTTAGCGGGGACAGGGGCGCACACCATATATTTT
TRBD1,TRBJ1-1,NA,TRBV7-9,CASSPITGQTNTEAFF,TGTGCCAGCAGCCCTATCACGGGACAGACGAACACTGAAGCTTTCTTT
TRBD2,TRBJ2-5,NA,TRBV12-5,CASAPGLAGRSYQETQYF,TGTGCTAGTGCCCCAGGGCTAGCGGGGAGATCGTACCAAGAGACCCAGTACTTC
TRBD2,TRBJ2-3,NA,TRBV3-1/TRBV3-2,CASSQELGGGGTDTQYF,TGTGCCAGCAGCCAAGAACTTGGCGGGGGGGGCACAGATACGCAGTATTTT
NA,TRBJ2-3,NA,TRBV24-1,CATSDSGTSTDTQYF,TGTGCCACCAGTGATTCCGGGACTAGCACAGATACGCAGTATTTT
TRBD2,TRBJ2-3,NA,TRBV7-2,CASSGWTSGGPDTQYF,TGTGCCAGCAGCGGCTGGACTAGCGGGGGCCCAGATACGCAGTATTTT
NA,TRBJ2-2,NA,TRBV11-2,CASSLVVRTGELFF,TGTGCCAGCAGCTTAGTGGTACGAACAGGGGAGCTGTTTTTT
NA,TRBJ1-3,NA,TRBV7-9,CASSPPGGNTIYF,TGTGCCAGCAGCCCCCCGGGGGGAAACACCATATATTTT
TRBD2,TRBJ2-3,NA,TRBV5-1,CASSGGLAGGLGTDTQYF,TGCGCCAGCAGCGGCGGACTAGCGGGGGGGTTGGGCACAGATACGCAGTATTTT
NA,TRBJ1-1,NA,TRBV4-3,CASSQVRGNTEAFF,TGCGCCAGCAGCCAAGTAAGAGGGAACACTGAAGCTTTCTTT
NA,TRBJ1-4,NA,TRBV7-6,CASSLGMAANEKLFF,TGTGCCAGCAGCTTAGGTATGGCGGCTAATGAAAAACTGTTTTTT
NA,TRBJ1-2,once,TRBV3-1/TRBV3-2,CASSLSLQGRPGYGYTF,TGTGCCAGCAGCTTAAGTCTCCAGGGGCGTCCGGGCTATGGCTACACCTTC
NA,TRBJ1-3,NA,TRBV5-6,CASSFVSNSPPSGNTIYF,TGTGCCAGCAGCTTTGTCAGTAACAGCCCCCCTTCCGGAAACACCATATATTTT